This passage covers 7 T cell receptor beta chains from one sample sequenced in a study of T cell changes during pregnancy in multiple sclerosis. Clones were sequenced by immunoSEQ multiplex PCR, and TCRdb holds only the in-frame ones, with some missing. Of about 58,000 clones listed, 90% to 95% were seen once; the top ten hold 3% to 4.5%. This specimen consisted of CD8+ T cells from peripheral blood mononuclear cells, obtained in the second trimester of pregnancy. These receptors came from a female donor with multiple sclerosis, enrolled in a pregnancy study.

The chain recombines TRBV21-1 with TRBJ2-3; the table's D gene call, TRBD1, was not cross checked with the DNA. TRBV21-1 is a pseudogene locus. The CDR3 is 15 residues long. The CDR3 DNA sequence: TGTGCCAGCAGCAAAGGAACAGGGGACGTCGATACGCAGTATTTT. Its translation is CASSKGTGDVDTQYF.

J is TRBJ2-5 and V is TRBV4-3; D is perhaps TRBD2 (5 bases). Trimming removed 4 bases from V and 3 bases from J, with 9 bases in between. The germline CDR1 and CDR2 sequences are LGHNA and YSLEER. This CDR3 has 13 amino acids. CDR3 bases: TGCGCCAGCAGCCGACTAATAGAAGAGACCCAGTACTTC. Its protein is CASSRLIEETQYF.

Written as DNA, the CDR3 is TGTGCCAGCAGAACGGGACTAGCGGGAGCGGACGAGCAGTACTTC. Translated, it gives CASRTGLAGADEQYF. The chain is built from TRBV11-2 and TRBJ2-5; 14 bases match TRBD2. The tail of the sequence fits TRBJ2-7 better, so the J call may be wrong. In germline, CDR1 is SGHAT, CDR2 FQNNGV. The CDR3 is made up of 15 amino acids.

This chain links TRBV27 with TRBJ2-2; D gene ambiguous. The germline V gene encodes CDR1 MNHEY and CDR2 SMNVEV (reference sequence). V lost 3 bases, J lost 7 bases, and 6 bases lay in between. The CDR3 sequence is 12 residues long. Here the CDR3 DNA reads TGTGCCAGCAGTTTCCTCTACGGGGAGCTGTTTTTT. Amino acids: CASSFLYGELFF.

The chain has TRBV7-3 and TRBJ2-3, with 7 nucleotides matching TRBD2. The CDR3 is 13 residues long. Trimming took 5 bases from V and 6 from J; bases not matched to a gene: 5. Germline CDR1 is SGHTA and CDR2 is FQGTGA. The CDR3 DNA sequence: TGTGCCAGCAGCCTTGTCGGGGGGGATACGCAGTATTTT. Residues: CASSLVGGDTQYF.

V and J are TRBV4-1 and TRBJ2-5; 9 bases are shared with TRBD2. This CDR3 has 15 residues. In germline, CDR1 is MGHRA, CDR2 YSYEKL. V was pared by 2 bases and J by 1 base, with 2 bases of the junction left unmatched. CDR3 nucleotides: TGCGCCAGCAGCCAACTAGCGGGGCTCCAAGAGACCCAGTACTTC. It yields the protein CASSQLAGLQETQYF.

The chain combines TRBV7-9 with TRBJ1-1; TRBD1 matches at 7 bases. The trim removed 5 bases at V and 4 bases at J, leaving 10 bases unmatched. This CDR3 is 15 amino acids long. Germline values: CDR1 SEHNR, CDR2 FQNEAQ (reference sequence). CDR3 region: CASSPRQGEGTEAFF. The CDR3 nucleotides are TGTGCCAGCAGCCCGCGACAGGGTGAGGGCACTGAAGCTTTCTTT. Together with reference TRBV7-9 and TRBJ1-1, the CDR3 gives the full variable domain: DTGVSQNPRHKITKRGQNVTFRCDPISEHNRLYWYRQTLGQGPEFLTYFQNEAQLEKSRLLSDRFSAERPKGSFSTLEIQRTEQGDSAMYLCASSPRQGEGTEAFFGQGTRLTVV.